The source of this TCR beta chain is a study of breast tumors, draining lymph nodes, adjacent tissues. TCRdb called the multiplex PCR reads again in MiXCR, with one record for every CDR3 protein. Here the sample spans about 230,000 distinct CDR3 sequences, approximately 30% being singletons. The lymph nodes were axillary draining lymph nodes from breast cancer patients. Points from the study as a whole: Data only fit, rather than demonstrated, lymph node origin of most tumor T cells. Tumor TCR diversity was below lymph nodes but above nontumor tissue.

For this clonotype: Its antigen is unidentified.

The CDR3 extends over 16 amino acids. From germline, CDR1 is MGHDK and CDR2 SYGVNS. V was clipped by 11 bases and J by 0 bases; unmatched bases: 11. The rearrangement uses TRBV25-1 and TRBJ2-1; 9 bases align to TRBD1. The sample taken for sequencing was axillary lymph node tissue. This receptor was taken from a female donor with breast cancer. Some clones in this sample may be carry-over from other donors' samples. The CDR3 nucleotides read TGTGCCGCCAGCAGATTGACAGGGGGCTCCTACAATGAGCAGTTCTTC. It yields the protein CAASRLTGGSYNEQFF.